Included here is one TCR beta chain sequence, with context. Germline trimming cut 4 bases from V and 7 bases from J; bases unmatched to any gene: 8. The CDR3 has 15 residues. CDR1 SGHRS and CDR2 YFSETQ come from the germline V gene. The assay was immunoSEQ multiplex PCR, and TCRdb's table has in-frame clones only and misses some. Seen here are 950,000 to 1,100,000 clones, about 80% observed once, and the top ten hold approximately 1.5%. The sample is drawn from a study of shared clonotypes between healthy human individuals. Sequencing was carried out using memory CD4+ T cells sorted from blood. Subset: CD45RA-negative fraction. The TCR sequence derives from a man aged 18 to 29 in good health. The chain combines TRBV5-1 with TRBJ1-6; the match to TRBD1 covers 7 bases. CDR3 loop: CASSPRQGSNSPLHF. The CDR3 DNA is TGCGCCAGCAGCCCCCGACAGGGATCGAATTCACCCCTCCACTTT.